A single sample gave rise to the 26 T cell receptor beta chains below, sequenced in a study of blood T cell repertoires in COVID-19. Produced via immunoSEQ multiplex PCR; TCRdb's table is partial and in-frame only. Of about 81,000 clones listed, 91% are singletons. Material: peripheral blood. The receptor set was obtained from a woman aged 45-60 years in a cohort sampled during active COVID-19.

This chain links TRBV15 with TRBJ2-7; maybe TRBD2 (5 bases). CDR1 and CDR2 (germline): LNHNV, YYDKDF (reference sequence). V lost 0 bases and J 3 bases, leaving 12 bases between the germline ends. The CDR3 spans 15 residues. The CDR3: CATSRDDGLFYEQYF. The CDR3 nucleotides read TGTGCCACCAGCAGAGATGATGGACTGTTCTACGAGCAGTACTTC.

CDR3 loop: CASSSGLAGVYNEQFF. The CDR3 DNA is TGTGCCAGCAGTTCCGGACTAGCGGGAGTTTACAATGAGCAGTTCTTC. The chain links TRBV28 to TRBJ2-1; 13 bases fit TRBD2. The V and J ends lost 4 bases and 4 bases, in that order; junction bases with no gene match: 4. Germline V lookup: CDR1 MDHEN, CDR2 SYDVKM. The CDR3 is 16 residues long.

The chain carries TRBV12-5 and TRBJ1-2; tentatively, D is TRBD1 (5 bases). The length of the CDR3 is 13 residues. V was trimmed by 6 bases and J by 5 bases, leaving 13 bases between them. The germline gives CDR1 LGHNT, CDR2 FRNRAP. The CDR3 loop reads CASGLRGGYGYTF. As DNA, the CDR3 is TGTGCTAGTGGCCTGAGGGGAGGATATGGCTACACCTTC. Complete variable domain (other parts from reference TRBV12-5 and TRBJ1-2): DARVTQTPRHKVTEMGQEVTMRCQPILGHNTVFWYRQTMMQGLELLAYFRNRAPLDDSGMPKDRFSAEMPDATLATLKIQPSEPRDSAVYFCASGLRGGYGYTFGSGTRLTVV.

The chain has TRBV2 and TRBJ1-1, with D unresolved. V shed 7 bases and J shed 2 bases, with 5 bases lying between them. The CDR3 extends over 11 amino acids. Per the germline V gene, CDR1 is SNHLY and CDR2 is FYNNEI. CDR3 DNA sequence: TGTGCCAGCATAATCAACACTGAAGCTTTCTTT. Translated: CASIINTEAFF.

The CDR3 region has the DNA TGTGCCAGCTCACCCGGGACAGGAAGGCCTGAAGCTTTCTTT. This gives the protein CASSPGTGRPEAFF. The chain employs TRBV18 and TRBJ1-1, with TRBD1 identical over 8 bases. The CDR3 consists of 14 residues. V trimming: 3 bases; J trimming: 6 bases; junction bases outside the gene matches: 6. In germline, CDR1 is KGHSH, CDR2 LQKENI.

The rearrangement joins TRBV19 to TRBJ2-7; 9 nucleotides line up with TRBD1. This CDR3 has 14 amino acids. CDR1 and CDR2 from the germline V gene are LNHDA and SQIVND (reference sequence). The junction had 9 bases not matched to a gene; V was cut back by 7 bases and J by 5 bases. For the CDR3, the DNA is TGTGCCAGTATCCAGGGGACAGGGCATAACGAGCAGTACTTC. This gives the protein CASIQGTGHNEQYF.

The rearrangement joins TRBV12-3 or TRBV12-4 to TRBJ1-1; the D is unclear. There are 12 residues in the CDR3. V lost 6 bases and J 7 bases, leaving 12 bases between the germline ends. CDR3 in amino acids: CASSPGFGEAFF. In DNA, the CDR3 is TGTGCCAGCAGCCCGGGGTTCGGTGAAGCTTTCTTT.

The chain has TRBV2 and TRBJ2-7; TRBD1 aligns across 11 bases. The trim removed 6 bases at V and 7 bases at J, leaving 8 bases unmatched. The germline V gene encodes CDR1 SNHLY and CDR2 FYNNEI. This CDR3 spans 14 amino acids. CDR3 sequence: CASRGQGAFGEQYF. CDR3 DNA sequence: TGTGCCAGCAGAGGACAGGGGGCCTTCGGGGAGCAGTACTTC. Supplemented by reference TRBV2 and TRBJ2-7, the full variable domain reads EPEVTQTPSHQVTQMGQEVILRCVPISNHLYFYWYRQILGQKVEFLVSFYNNEISEKSEIFDDQFSVERPDGSNFTLKIRSTKLEDSAMYFCASRGQGAFGEQYFGPGTRLTVT.

The rearrangement links TRBV5-4 to TRBJ1-1; weak D call: TRBD1 (5 bases). CDR3 length equals 14 residues. Looked up from germline, CDR1 is SGHNT and CDR2 is YYREEE (reference sequence). V was trimmed by 0 bases and J by 7 bases, leaving 13 bases between them. In DNA form, the CDR3 reads TGTGCCAGCAGCTTGGGTCATGGGGCCGGTGAAGCTTTCTTT. It translates to CASSLGHGAGEAFF.

The rearrangement joins TRBV7-2 to TRBJ1-2; D might be TRBD1 (6 bases). Germline CDR1 SGHTA, CDR2 FQGNSA. V was trimmed by 4 bases and J by 5 bases, leaving 17 bases between them. The CDR3 is made up of 15 amino acids. In DNA form, the CDR3 reads TGTGCCAGCAGCTCACGGGGGGGGGCGTCTTATGGCTACACCTTC. As protein: CASSSRGGASYGYTF.

The chain couples TRBV7-2 to TRBJ1-5; TRBD1 is a possible D gene (5 bases). Germline loops: CDR1 SGHTA, CDR2 FQGNSA. This CDR3 is built from 14 residues. Deletions cut 5 bases from V and 1 base from J, with 9 bases between. CDR3 loop: CASSPPGSNQPQHF. Here the CDR3 DNA reads TGTGCCAGCAGCCCTCCAGGGAGCAATCAGCCCCAGCATTTT.

This chain uses TRBV6-6 with TRBJ1-1; 7 positions agree with TRBD1. In germline, CDR1 is MNHNY, CDR2 SVGAGI (reference sequence). CDR3 length: 15 residues. Unmatched junction bases numbered 11, after V lost 10 bases and J lost 0 bases. CDR3 sequence (DNA): TGTGCCACGAGACAGGGACAAATCCTGAACACTGAAGCTTTCTTT. Its translation is CATRQGQILNTEAFF.

The chain recombines TRBV5-8 with TRBJ2-3; 10 bases are shared with TRBD1. Germline V CDR1 and CDR2: SGHTS, YDEGEE. The CDR3 has 15 amino acids. After removal of 2 bases from V and 4 bases from J, the junction contained 4 bases not matched to a gene. The CDR3 coding sequence is TGTGCCAGCAGCTTTCGGGACAGGGGCTCAGATACGCAGTATTTT. Translating it yields CASSFRDRGSDTQYF.

This chain links TRBV27 with TRBJ1-1; the D gene is possibly TRBD1 (5 bases). This CDR3 has 14 residues. The germline V gene encodes CDR1 MNHEY and CDR2 SMNVEV (reference sequence). V was pared by 2 bases and J by 6 bases, with 13 bases between. CDR3 nucleotide sequence: TGTGCCAGCAGTTTAAACGGGGGGAGGGCTGAAGCTTTCTTT. This sequence encodes CASSLNGGRAEAFF.

This sequence joins TRBV6-5 and TRBJ2-2; 7 bases fit TRBD1. Looked up from germline, CDR1 is MNHEY and CDR2 is SVGAGI. Losses at the gene ends were 6 bases for V and 6 bases for J; bases not matched to a gene: 7. The CDR3 length is 14 residues. CDR3 bases: TGTGCCAGCAGACGGGACAGTTTGGCCGGGGAGCTGTTTTTT. Translating gives CASRRDSLAGELFF.

This chain links TRBV19 with TRBJ2-1; 7 bases align to TRBD1. The length of the CDR3 is 15 residues. The V and J ends lost 4 bases and 2 bases, in that order; junction bases with no gene match: 5. Per the germline V gene, CDR1 is LNHDA and CDR2 is SQIVND (reference sequence). CDR3 in amino acids: CASSSRQGTYNEQFF. For the CDR3, the DNA is TGTGCCAGTAGTAGCCGACAGGGAACCTACAATGAGCAGTTCTTC.

The rearrangement joins TRBV5-8 to TRBJ2-1, with a possible D match to TRBD1 (5 bases). Trimming cost V 0 bases and J 6 bases, with 7 bases left between them. In germline, CDR1 is SGHTS, CDR2 YDEGEE. The CDR3 contains 13 residues. The CDR3 sequence: CASSLGTSNEQFF. CDR3 DNA sequence: TGTGCCAGCAGCTTGGGGACAAGCAATGAGCAGTTCTTC. Using reference TRBV5-8 and TRBJ2-1 for the parts outside the CDR3, the full variable domain is EAGVTQSPTHLIKTRGQQATLRCSPISGHTSVYWYQQALGLGLQFLLWYDEGEERNRGNFPPRFSGRQFPNYSSELNVNALELEDSALYLCASSLGTSNEQFFGPGTRLTVL.

The CDR3 DNA follows: TGTGCCAGCAGTTTAGGACAGGCCTACTCCTACGAGCAGTACTTC. This codes for CASSLGQAYSYEQYF. The chain has TRBV28 and TRBJ2-7; 7 nucleotides agree with TRBD1. This CDR3 spans 15 amino acids. Germline V gene lookup returns CDR1 MDHEN and CDR2 SYDVKM. V shed 2 bases, J shed 0 bases, and the junction held 4 bases outside the gene matches. Based on the CDR3 plus reference TRBV28 and TRBJ2-7, the full variable domain is DVKVTQSSRYLVKRTGEKVFLECVQDMDHENMFWYRQDPGLGLRLIYFSYDVKMKEKGDIPEGYSVSREKKERFSLILESASTNQTSMYLCASSLGQAYSYEQYFGPGTRLTVT.

The rearrangement uses TRBV7-2 and TRBJ2-2; TRBD2 matches 11 bases. V gave up 4 bases and J gave up 6 bases; unmatched junction bases: 4. The CDR3 totals 15 residues. CDR1 and CDR2 (germline): SGHTA, FQGNSA. CDR3 loop: CASSSTSGSPGELFF. In DNA, the CDR3 is TGTGCCAGCAGCTCTACTAGCGGGAGCCCCGGGGAGCTGTTTTTT.

V usage is TRBV6-5 and J usage is TRBJ1-4; maybe TRBD1 (6 bases). Germline CDR1 and CDR2: MNHEY and SVGAGI. CDR3 size: 15 residues. V lost 6 bases to trimming and J lost 6 bases, with 17 bases between them. CDR3 amino acids: CASRIGGEGHEKLFF. CDR3 DNA: TGTGCCAGCAGGATAGGGGGGGAAGGGCATGAAAAACTGTTTTTT.

CDR3 sequence: CASSQDSTGLNQPQHF. CDR3 DNA: TGTGCCAGCAGCCAAGATTCGACAGGACTTAATCAGCCCCAGCATTTT. The rearrangement links TRBV3-1 (or the pseudogene TRBV3-2) to TRBJ1-5, with D possibly being TRBD1 (6 bases). This CDR3 region has 16 residues. Trimming removed 0 bases from V and 4 bases from J, with 13 bases in between. Germline V lookup: CDR1 LGHDT, CDR2 YNNKEL (reference sequence).

J is TRBJ1-2 and V is TRBV4-1, with TRBD1 matching 7 bases. The CDR3 totals 16 residues. The germline gives CDR1 MGHRA, CDR2 YSYEKL. Losses at the gene ends were 2 bases for V and 6 bases for J; bases not matched to a gene: 12. CDR3 bases: TGCGCCAGCAGCCAAAAAGGCGGGACAGTAGGGGATGGCTACACCTTC. Amino acid sequence: CASSQKGGTVGDGYTF.

This sequence joins TRBV12-5 and TRBJ2-7; 7 bases are a match to TRBD2. In germline, CDR1 is LGHNT, CDR2 FRNRAP. The CDR3 has 15 amino acids. The junction had 14 bases not matched to a gene; V was cut back by 6 bases and J by 6 bases. The CDR3 DNA follows: TGTGCTAGTGGACCGACCCAGCGGGGAAAGCTCGAGCAGTACTTC. Residues: CASGPTQRGKLEQYF.

Comment on this clone: At one of its ends the junction is not consistent with the germline gene, which may arise from a read error. The same CDR3 can be traced to other DNA sequences in this sample. The V call is TRBV10-3, the J call TRBJ2-7; TRBD2 matches at 9 bases. The CDR3 spans 15 residues. Germline V gene lookup returns CDR1 ENHRY and CDR2 SYGVKD. As DNA, the CDR3 is TGTGCCATCAGAAGTGGGTCTAGCGGGGCCTATGAGCAGTACTTC. Translating it yields CAIRSGSSGAYEQYF.

CDR3 residues: CASSESVVGARKNEQFF. The CDR3 DNA sequence: TGCGCCAGCAGTGAGTCGGTCGTGGGGGCAAGAAAAAATGAGCAGTTCTTC. This chain uses TRBV10-1 with TRBJ2-1, with D possibly matching TRBD1 (6 bases). Trimming shortened V by 0 bases and J by 7 bases, and 19 bases separated the two germline ends. The V gene's germline CDR1 is WNHNN and CDR2 SYGVQD (reference sequence). This CDR3 has 17 amino acids.

The chain recombines TRBV19 with TRBJ2-1; 11 nucleotides match TRBD2. Germline CDR1 LNHDA, CDR2 SQIVND (reference sequence). Trimming took 5 bases from V and 7 from J; bases not matched to a gene: 13. The CDR3 consists of 17 residues. Written as DNA, the CDR3 is TGTGCCAGTAGTCCCCAAGGACTAGCGGGTATCGGTAATGAGCAGTTCTTC. Amino acid sequence: CASSPQGLAGIGNEQFF.